The 27 T cell receptor beta chains presented below share a single source sample, sequenced in a study of blood T cell repertoires in COVID-19. Produced via immunoSEQ multiplex PCR; TCRdb's table is partial and in-frame only. The table shows roughly 380,000 clones, with roughly 87% occurring only once. Sequenced: PBMCs or T cells enriched from blood (not recorded which). These receptors were collected from a woman in her 30s who had recovered from COVID-19.

This chain joins TRBV3-1 (or the pseudogene TRBV3-2) and TRBJ1-6, with D tentatively TRBD1 (5 bases). The CDR3 is made up of 17 amino acids. The germline CDR1 and CDR2 sequences are LGHDT and YNNKEL (reference sequence). V dropped 1 base and J dropped 9 bases, with 19 bases sitting between them. DNA of the CDR3: TGTGCCAGCAGCCAAGGGTTTACAGGCTCGGTGCCTTCACCCCTCCACTTT. It encodes CASSQGFTGSVPSPLHF.

V gene TRBV3-1 (or the pseudogene TRBV3-2) combines with J gene TRBJ2-7; TRBD1 is a possible D gene (6 bases). V was clipped by 0 bases and J by 5 bases, with 14 bases between them. CDR1 is LGHDT and CDR2 is YNNKEL in the germline V gene (reference sequence). This CDR3 contains 15 residues. CDR3 region: CASSQDGVRGNEQYF. CDR3 DNA sequence: TGTGCCAGCAGCCAAGACGGGGTCAGGGGCAACGAGCAGTACTTC.

This clone was seen just once. The J gene is TRBJ2-5, the V gene TRBV3-1 (or the pseudogene TRBV3-2); 10 bases are shared with TRBD1. This CDR3 contains 15 residues. V gave up 4 bases and J gave up 5 bases; unmatched junction bases: 7. The germline gives CDR1 LGHDT, CDR2 YNNKEL (reference sequence). DNA for the CDR3: TGTGCCAGCAGCCCCGGACAGGGGGTATGGGAGACCCAGTACTTC. Its translation: CASSPGQGVWETQYF.

V and J are TRBV7-9 and TRBJ1-3; TRBD1 agrees at 10 bases. J was trimmed by 0 bases and V by 4 bases; bases with no gene match: 3. Looked up from germline, CDR1 is SEHNR and CDR2 is FQNEAQ (reference sequence). The CDR3 length is 16 residues. The CDR3 sequence is CASSSDRGPSGNTIYF. Here the CDR3 DNA reads TGTGCCAGCAGCTCCGACAGGGGGCCCTCTGGAAACACCATATATTTT. Full variable domain (outside the CDR3, taken from reference TRBV7-9 and TRBJ1-3): DTGVSQNPRHKITKRGQNVTFRCDPISEHNRLYWYRQTLGQGPEFLTYFQNEAQLEKSRLLSDRFSAERPKGSFSTLEIQRTEQGDSAMYLCASSSDRGPSGNTIYFGEGSWLTVV.

The chain carries TRBV5-1 and TRBJ2-1, with 9 nucleotides matching TRBD2. Trimming removed 2 bases from V and 0 bases from J; junction bases left unmatched: 3. Germline-derived CDR1 and CDR2 are SGHRS and YFSETQ. The CDR3 contains 16 residues. CDR3 sequence: CASSFSGSPSYNEQFF. CDR3 DNA: TGCGCCAGCAGCTTTAGCGGGAGTCCCTCCTACAATGAGCAGTTCTTC.

In its sample, this clone was seen once. The chain combines TRBV9 with TRBJ2-5; TRBD2 matches 8 bases. CDR1 SGDLS and CDR2 YYNGEE come from the germline V gene. Trimming cost V 3 bases and J 1 base; bases outside gene matches: 8. The length of the CDR3 is 16 residues. In DNA, the CDR3 is TGTGCCAGCAGCGCCTCAACCACTAGCGGCCAAGAGACCCAGTACTTC. This encodes CASSASTTSGQETQYF.

The chain has TRBV10-3 and TRBJ1-3, with D unresolved. The germline V gene encodes CDR1 ENHRY and CDR2 SYGVKD. V was cut by 0 bases and J by 4 bases, with 10 bases left in between. This CDR3 is built from 15 residues. This chain's CDR3 is CAISESRVSGNTIYF. The CDR3 region has the DNA TGTGCCATCAGTGAGTCGCGGGTATCCGGAAACACCATATATTTT.

CDR3 in DNA: TGTGCCAGCAGTTTACGAGGGCCGATGAACACTGAAGCTTTCTTT. Translated: CASSLRGPMNTEAFF. The chain links TRBV28 to TRBJ1-1; D uncertain. This CDR3 is 15 amino acids long. Trimming removed 2 bases from V and 0 bases from J, with 10 bases in between. The germline CDR1 and CDR2 sequences are MDHEN and SYDVKM.

The chain links TRBV7-9 to TRBJ2-5; no firm D call. Germline V gives CDR1 SEHNR, CDR2 FQNEAQ (reference sequence). The CDR3 sequence is 13 residues long. The V end lost 0 bases, the J end lost 8 bases, and 10 bases lay between the germline ends. Written as DNA, the CDR3 is TGTGCCAGCAGCTTAGCGTTGCTAGAAACCCAGTACTTC. It translates to CASSLALLETQYF.

V is TRBV2 and J is TRBJ1-1; 10 bases fit TRBD1. The junction had 5 bases not matched to a gene; V was cut back by 7 bases and J by 3 bases. Per germline, CDR1 SNHLY and CDR2 FYNNEI. The CDR3 length is 14 residues. The CDR3, as DNA: TGTGCCAGCAAACTGGGGACAGGGGACACTGAAGCTTTCTTT. This gives the protein CASKLGTGDTEAFF.

V usage is TRBV4-1 and J usage is TRBJ1-5, with D hard to call. Germline loops: CDR1 MGHRA, CDR2 YSYEKL. This CDR3 is built from 15 residues. Trimming pared 4 bases from V and 4 bases from J, leaving 14 bases between. The CDR3 bases are TGCGCCAGCAGCCGGCTCCCAAACGGGAATCAGCCCCAGCATTTT. Translation: CASSRLPNGNQPQHF.

In regard to this clone: Germline and junction disagree at one end, which may indicate a read error. DNA for the CDR3: TGTGCCAGCAGTTTAGGGGGGGGCATAATCTACGAGCAGTACTTC. Protein: CASSLGGGIIYEQYF. The rearrangement links TRBV11-2 to TRBJ2-7, with a weak D call TRBD2 (7 bases). CDR3 length: 15 amino acids. Germline V gene sequence: CDR1 SGHAT, CDR2 FQNNGV.

The V call is TRBV9, the J call TRBJ2-7; tentative D call: TRBD1 (6 bases). Trimming pared 10 bases from V and 7 bases from J, leaving 24 bases between. This CDR3 has 14 amino acids. CDR1 is SGDLS and CDR2 is YYNGEE in the germline V gene. CDR3 sequence (DNA): TGTGCCCCTGGTACGAACCAGGGGTTCGTTGAGCAGTACTTC. This encodes CAPGTNQGFVEQYF.

The J gene is TRBJ1-6, the V gene TRBV2; D ambiguous. Between the trimmed V and J ends, which lost 3 bases and 7 bases, there was a span of 10 bases. Germline V gene data show CDR1 as SNHLY and CDR2 as FYNNEI. The CDR3 has 14 residues. CDR3 amino acids: CASSDRVQNSPLHF. DNA of the CDR3: TGTGCCAGCAGTGACCGGGTTCAAAATTCACCCCTCCACTTT.

The chain uses TRBV29-1 and TRBJ2-2, with D unclear. The CDR3 totals 13 residues. CDR1 and CDR2 (germline): SQVTM, ANQGSEA. Trimming took 4 bases from V and 8 from J, leaving 14 bases between them. CDR3 amino acids: CSVASAVKGELFF. CDR3 DNA: TGCAGCGTTGCCAGCGCGGTGAAGGGGGAGCTGTTTTTT.

The gene calls are TRBV5-6 and TRBJ1-1; 7 nucleotides line up with TRBD1. V lost 4 bases, J lost 4 bases, and 10 bases stayed unmatched. CDR1 and CDR2 (germline): SGHDT, YYEEEE. The CDR3 runs 15 residues. The CDR3 protein is CASSGLQGISTEAFF. CDR3 DNA: TGTGCCAGCAGCGGCTTACAGGGGATCTCCACTGAAGCTTTCTTT.

The chain is built from TRBV19 and TRBJ1-2; perhaps TRBD1 as D (5 bases). Germline-derived CDR1 and CDR2 are LNHDA and SQIVND (reference sequence). The CDR3 loop spans 15 amino acids. Trimming stripped 5 bases from V and 6 bases from J, with 19 bases between. DNA for the CDR3: TGTGCCAGTAGTGTCTTTAGGGGCGCGGAAGATGGCTACACCTTC. This encodes CASSVFRGAEDGYTF.

With regard to this clone: The identical CDR3 is also encoded by other nucleotide sequences in the sample. The V call is TRBV28, the J call TRBJ1-5; maybe TRBD1 (5 bases). The germline V and J ends were trimmed by 6 bases and 10 bases, with 10 bases remaining between them. The CDR3 runs 11 residues. CDR1 MDHEN and CDR2 SYDVKM come from the germline V gene. The CDR3 here is CASSRGGPQHF. CDR3 bases: TGTGCCAGCAGCCGCGGGGGACCCCAGCATTTT.

The rearrangement joins TRBV5-6 to TRBJ1-1; possible D gene TRBD1, 6 bases. The CDR3 has 16 amino acids. CDR1 and CDR2 from the germline V gene are SGHDT and YYEEEE. The V end was cut by 1 base, the J end by 5 bases, with 18 bases between. The CDR3 nucleotides are TGTGCCAGCAGCTTGTTTTCTAGTGGGGGCTGGACTGAAGCTTTCTTT. Amino acid sequence: CASSLFSSGGWTEAFF. Full variable domain (remainder filled in from reference TRBV5-6 and TRBJ1-1): DAGVTQSPTHLIKTRGQQVTLRCSPKSGHDTVSWYQQALGQGPQFIFQYYEEEERQRGNFPDRFSGHQFPNYSSELNVNALLLGDSALYLCASSLFSSGGWTEAFFGQGTRLTVV.

The chain couples TRBV5-1 to TRBJ2-7, with TRBD1 matching over 8 bases. Losses at the gene ends were 4 bases for V and 3 bases for J; bases not matched to a gene: 6. Germline V gene data show CDR1 as SGHRS and CDR2 as YFSETQ. The CDR3 totals 14 residues. Written as DNA, the CDR3 is TGCGCCAGCAGCACCTCGGGACAGGTCTACGAGCAGTACTTC. This encodes CASSTSGQVYEQYF.

The chain couples TRBV5-1 to TRBJ2-3, with D tentatively TRBD1 (6 bases). Germline values: CDR1 SGHRS, CDR2 YFSETQ. Trimming left V 1 base short and J 4 bases short, with 10 bases between. This CDR3 region has 14 residues. This CDR3 is CASSLSQGPDTQYF. The DNA of the CDR3 is TGCGCCAGCAGCTTGTCCCAGGGGCCAGATACGCAGTATTTT.

This sequence joins TRBV7-2 and TRBJ2-5; D call uncertain. Germline-derived CDR1 and CDR2 are SGHTA and FQGNSA. Between the trimmed V and J ends, which lost 5 bases and 0 bases, there was a span of 7 bases. This CDR3 comprises 13 residues. The CDR3 region has the DNA TGTGCCAGCAGCCAATACTACCAAGAGACCCAGTACTTC. Translated, it gives CASSQYYQETQYF.

The chain recombines TRBV19 with TRBJ2-3, with D perhaps matching TRBD2 (5 bases). Germline assignment: CDR1 LNHDA and CDR2 SQIVND (reference sequence). This CDR3 has 15 amino acids. The germline V and J ends were trimmed by 5 bases and 0 bases, with 12 bases remaining between them. The CDR3 DNA is TGTGCCAGTAGTTACGGGGTCGGGAGCACAGATACGCAGTATTTT. Encoded protein: CASSYGVGSTDTQYF.

The V and J genes are TRBV27 and TRBJ1-1; 7 bases align to TRBD1. CDR1 MNHEY and CDR2 SMNVEV come from the germline V gene (reference sequence). Trimming cost V 0 bases and J 5 bases; bases outside gene matches: 3. CDR3 length: 14 residues. The CDR3 region has the DNA TGTGCCAGCAGTTTATCAAGGGGGCGGACTGAAGCTTTCTTT. It encodes CASSLSRGRTEAFF.

V and J are TRBV7-3 and TRBJ2-3; weak D call: TRBD2 (5 bases). CDR1 is SGHTA, CDR2 FQGTGA, per germline. This CDR3 region has 15 residues. Trimming pared 2 bases from V and 2 bases from J, leaving 11 bases between. This chain's CDR3 is CASSLGVAPTDTQYF. In DNA, the CDR3 is TGTGCCAGCAGCTTAGGGGTAGCGCCCACAGATACGCAGTATTTT. The whole variable domain, remainder taken from reference TRBV7-3 and TRBJ2-3, is GAGVSQTPSNKVTEKGKYVELRCDPISGHTALYWYRQSLGQGPEFLIYFQGTGAADDSGLPNDRFFAVRPEGSVSTLKIQRTERGDSAVYLCASSLGVAPTDTQYFGPGTRLTVL.

The chain joins TRBV28 to TRBJ2-4, with TRBD1 matching over 9 bases. CDR1 is MDHEN and CDR2 is SYDVKM in the germline V gene. The CDR3 runs 14 residues. The V gene end was trimmed by 6 bases and the J gene end by 6 bases; junction bases not matched to a gene: 6. CDR3 nucleotides: TGTGCCAGCAGAGACCCGGACAGGGGAAACATTCAGTACTTC. Translation: CASRDPDRGNIQYF.

Only one count was recorded for this clone. J is TRBJ1-1 and V is TRBV28; TRBD1 agrees at 8 bases. The CDR3 spans 14 residues. Germline V gives CDR1 MDHEN, CDR2 SYDVKM. Losses at the gene ends were 5 bases for V and 5 bases for J; bases not matched to a gene: 7. The CDR3 DNA follows: TGTGCCAGCAGTCTGACAGGGGTGGGGACTGAAGCTTTCTTT. Amino acid sequence: CASSLTGVGTEAFF.